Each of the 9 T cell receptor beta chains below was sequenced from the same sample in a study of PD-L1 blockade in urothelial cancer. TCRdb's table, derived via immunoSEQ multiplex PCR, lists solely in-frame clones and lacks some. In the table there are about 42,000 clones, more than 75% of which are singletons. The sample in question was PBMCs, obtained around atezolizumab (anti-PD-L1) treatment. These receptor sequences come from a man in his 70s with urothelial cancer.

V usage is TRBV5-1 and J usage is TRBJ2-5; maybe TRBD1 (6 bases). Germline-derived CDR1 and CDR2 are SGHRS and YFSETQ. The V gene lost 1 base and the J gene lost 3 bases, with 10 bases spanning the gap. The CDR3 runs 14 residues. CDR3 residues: CASSLTHREETQYF. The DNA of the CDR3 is TGCGCCAGCAGCTTGACCCACAGGGAAGAGACCCAGTACTTC.

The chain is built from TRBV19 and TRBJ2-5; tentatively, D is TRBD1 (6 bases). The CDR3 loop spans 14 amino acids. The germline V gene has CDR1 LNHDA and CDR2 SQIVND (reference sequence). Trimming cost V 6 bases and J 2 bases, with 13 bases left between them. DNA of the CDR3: TGTGCCAGTAGGGAGTCAAGGGGGCAAGAGACCCAGTACTTC. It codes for CASRESRGQETQYF.

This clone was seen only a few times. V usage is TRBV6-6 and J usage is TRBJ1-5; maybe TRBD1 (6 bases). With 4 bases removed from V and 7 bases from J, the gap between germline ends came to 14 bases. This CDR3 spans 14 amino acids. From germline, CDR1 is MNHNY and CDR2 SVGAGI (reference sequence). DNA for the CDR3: TGTGCCAGCAGTTTTACACAGGGAGACCAGCCCCAGCATTTT. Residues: CASSFTQGDQPQHF.

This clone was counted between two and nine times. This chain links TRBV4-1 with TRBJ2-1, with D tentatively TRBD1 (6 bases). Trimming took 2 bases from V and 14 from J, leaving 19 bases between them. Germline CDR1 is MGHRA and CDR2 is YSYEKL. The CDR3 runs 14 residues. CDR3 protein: CASSQTTVKGEKFF. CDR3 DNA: TGCGCCAGCAGCCAAACAACAGTAAAGGGGGAGAAGTTCTTC.

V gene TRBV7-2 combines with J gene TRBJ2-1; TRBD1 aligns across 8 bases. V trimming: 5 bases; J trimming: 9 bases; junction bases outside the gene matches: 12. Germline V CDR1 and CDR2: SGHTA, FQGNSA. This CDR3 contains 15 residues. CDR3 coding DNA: TGTGCCAGCAGCCCCGCGGGCAGGGGGCGCGTTGAGCAGTTCTTC. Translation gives CASSPAGRGRVEQFF.

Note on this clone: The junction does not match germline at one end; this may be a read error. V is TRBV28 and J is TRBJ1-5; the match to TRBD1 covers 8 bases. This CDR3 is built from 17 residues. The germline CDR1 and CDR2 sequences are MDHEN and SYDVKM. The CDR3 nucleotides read TGTGCCAGCAGTTTAAAGGGTGACAGGGGCGCACTTGGGTTGAGCGTTTTT. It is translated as CASSLKGDRGALGLSVF.

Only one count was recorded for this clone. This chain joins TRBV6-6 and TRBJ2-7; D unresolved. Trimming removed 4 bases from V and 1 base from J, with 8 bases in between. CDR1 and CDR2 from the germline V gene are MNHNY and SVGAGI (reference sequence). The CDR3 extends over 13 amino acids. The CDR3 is CASSFSISYEQYF. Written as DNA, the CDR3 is TGTGCCAGCAGTTTTTCTATTTCCTACGAGCAGTACTTC.

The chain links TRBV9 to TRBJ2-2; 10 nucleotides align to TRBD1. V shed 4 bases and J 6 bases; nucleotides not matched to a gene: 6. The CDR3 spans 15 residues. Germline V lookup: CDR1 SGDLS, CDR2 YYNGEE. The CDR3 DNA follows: TGTGCCAGCAGCCCCGGGACAGGGGCTTCCGGGGAGCTGTTTTTT. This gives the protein CASSPGTGASGELFF.

This CDR3 reads CASSRSGQRYTYNEQFF. CDR3 nucleotides: TGTGCCAGCAGCCGATCGGGACAGCGGTATACATACAATGAGCAGTTCTTC. The chain joins TRBV5-4 to TRBJ2-1, with 7 bases matching TRBD1. With 4 bases clipped from V and 4 bases from J, the junction kept 14 bases outside the gene matches. Germline lookup yields CDR1 SGHNT and CDR2 YYREEE (reference sequence). There are 17 residues in the CDR3. Full variable domain (rest looked up from reference TRBV5-4 and TRBJ2-1): ETGVTQSPTHLIKTRGQQVTLRCSSQSGHNTVSWYQQALGQGPQFIFQYYREEENGRGNFPPRFSGLQFPNYSSELNVNALELDDSALYLCASSRSGQRYTYNEQFFGPGTRLTVL.